Listed here are 21 T cell receptor beta chains from one sample, sequenced in a study of cytomegalovirus exposure and HLA in healthy donors. It was with 60 Vbeta and 13 Jbeta primers that the PCR ran. Sequencing used immunoSEQ multiplex PCR; TCRdb keeps in-frame clones, though not all of them. Found here are hundreds of thousands of clones, roughly 90% of them singletons; the top ten hold roughly 2.3%. Sequencing used PBMCs. The receptors stem from a woman younger than 35 in good health and CMV-seronegative.

The CDR3 reads CASSSLPGAGADTQYF. CDR3 DNA sequence: TGTGCCAGCAGCTCCCTCCCAGGGGCGGGGGCCGATACGCAGTATTTT. The chain employs TRBV7-6 and TRBJ2-3; maybe TRBD2 (7 bases). Germline CDR1 reads SGHVS; CDR2 reads FNYEAQ. V was shortened by 4 bases and J by 6 bases, with 20 bases between the two germline ends. This CDR3 is 16 amino acids long.

The V and J genes are TRBV7-9 and TRBJ1-2; 8 bases are shared with TRBD1. The CDR3 runs to 14 residues. V dropped 1 base and J dropped 4; count of bases not matched to a gene: 2. The germline V gene encodes CDR1 SEHNR and CDR2 FQNEAQ (reference sequence). Here the CDR3 reads CASSLVGQGYGYTF. CDR3 bases: TGTGCCAGCAGCTTAGTCGGACAGGGCTATGGCTACACCTTC.

The chain links TRBV27 to TRBJ1-1, with TRBD1 identical over 8 bases. Trimming removed 2 bases from V and 11 bases from J; junction bases left unmatched: 4. Germline CDR1 reads MNHEY; CDR2 reads SMNVEV (reference sequence). The CDR3 extends over 12 amino acids. The DNA of the CDR3 is TGTGCCAGCAGTTTAGGAACAGGGGGGGCTTTCTTT. Translating gives CASSLGTGGAFF.

The chain has TRBV11-3 and TRBJ2-5; 12 nucleotides agree with TRBD2. Trimming removed 5 bases from V and 0 bases from J; junction bases left unmatched: 4. The germline gives CDR1 SGHNT, CDR2 YENEEA. The CDR3 totals 16 residues. CDR3 sequence (DNA): TGTGCCAGCAGCAAAGGGACTAGCGGGCACCAAGAGACCCAGTACTTC. This codes for CASSKGTSGHQETQYF.

This clone showed up just a few times. The chain is built from TRBV6-5 and TRBJ2-6; no clear D gene. CDR3 length equals 15 residues. Germline V gene lookup returns CDR1 MNHEY and CDR2 SVGAGI. Trimming left V 0 bases short and J 2 bases short, with 5 bases between. The CDR3 bases are TGTGCCAGCAGTTACTCGAGTACTGGGGCCAACGTCCTGACTTTC. Residues: CASSYSSTGANVLTF.

The rearrangement links TRBV11-2 to TRBJ2-1; a weak D match, TRBD2 (5 bases). Trimming removed 0 bases at V and 7 bases at J, with 13 bases between. This CDR3 is built from 15 residues. Germline V lookup: CDR1 SGHAT, CDR2 FQNNGV. The CDR3 reads CASSLDGISGNEQFF. In DNA, the CDR3 is TGTGCCAGCAGCTTAGACGGGATCTCCGGGAATGAGCAGTTCTTC.

V usage is TRBV5-6 and J usage is TRBJ1-3; tentatively, D is TRBD1 (5 bases). The CDR3 has 14 residues. The germline V and J ends were trimmed by 4 bases and 9 bases, with 17 bases remaining between them. Germline CDR1 SGHDT, CDR2 YYEEEE. The DNA for the CDR3 is TGTGCCAGCAGCAACCTCCTTGGGGCAGGCACCATATATTTT. Its protein product is CASSNLLGAGTIYF. The full variable domain, its missing parts supplied by reference TRBV5-6 and TRBJ1-3, is DAGVTQSPTHLIKTRGQQVTLRCSPKSGHDTVSWYQQALGQGPQFIFQYYEEEERQRGNFPDRFSGHQFPNYSSELNVNALLLGDSALYLCASSNLLGAGTIYFGEGSWLTVV.

This chain connects TRBV6-6 to TRBJ2-1; D is perhaps TRBD1 (6 bases). Germline CDR1 is MNHNY and CDR2 is SVGAGI (reference sequence). This CDR3 comprises 14 residues. V was trimmed by 0 bases and J by 8 bases, leaving 11 bases between them. The CDR3 protein is CASSYSAGEYEQFF. Here the CDR3 DNA reads TGTGCCAGCAGTTACTCTGCAGGGGAGTATGAGCAGTTCTTC.

The chain combines TRBV27 with TRBJ1-5, with 7 bases that match TRBD1. Germline CDR1 reads MNHEY; CDR2 reads SMNVEV (reference sequence). The CDR3 totals 16 residues. V dropped 0 bases and J dropped 3; count of bases not matched to a gene: 5. The DNA for the CDR3 is TGTGCCAGCAGTTTATCCCCCGACAGGGTCAATCAGCCCCAGCATTTT. This sequence encodes CASSLSPDRVNQPQHF.

The rearrangement joins TRBV6-5 to TRBJ2-7, with TRBD2 as a possible D gene (5 bases). V was cut by 7 bases and J by 4 bases, with 11 bases left in between. This CDR3 spans 12 amino acids. Germline loops: CDR1 MNHEY, CDR2 SVGAGI. The CDR3 nucleotides are TGTGCCAGCACCGACGAGGGTTACGAGCAGTACTTC. Protein product: CASTDEGYEQYF.

Note on this clone: The sample carries other DNA sequences with the same CDR3. This rearrangement joins TRBV7-6 to TRBJ1-6; D is unresolved. Between the trimmed V and J ends, which lost 5 bases and 10 bases, there was a span of 18 bases. The CDR3 is 15 residues long. Germline loops: CDR1 SGHVS, CDR2 FNYEAQ. This chain's CDR3 is CASSGSSRRESPLHF. The CDR3 nucleotides are TGTGCCAGCAGCGGAAGTTCCCGAAGGGAGTCACCCCTCCACTTT.

The CDR3: CASSIGGANTGELFF. In nucleotides, the CDR3 is TGTGCCAGCAGTATAGGGGGCGCGAACACCGGGGAGCTGTTTTTT. The rearrangement links TRBV28 to TRBJ2-2, with 7 nucleotides matching TRBD1. The germline gives CDR1 MDHEN, CDR2 SYDVKM. This CDR3 contains 15 residues. V shed 5 bases and J 0 bases; nucleotides not matched to a gene: 3.

The gene calls are TRBV6-5 and TRBJ2-3, with D possibly TRBD2 on 6 matching bases. V was pared by 5 bases and J by 1 base, with 13 bases between. Germline CDR1 reads MNHEY; CDR2 reads SVGAGI. This CDR3 spans 15 amino acids. The CDR3 DNA follows: TGTGCCAGCAGTCGCCGGGAGCGGGGCACAGATACGCAGTATTTT. Translation gives CASSRRERGTDTQYF.

This clone was recorded only once. Different DNA sequences within this sample yield the same CDR3. The rearrangement joins TRBV27 to TRBJ1-1; D perhaps matches TRBD1 (5 bases). CDR1 is MNHEY, CDR2 SMNVEV, per germline (reference sequence). The ends were cut back, 0 bases at V and 0 bases at J, with 5 bases in the middle. The CDR3 covers 14 residues. CDR3: CASSLSRVNTEAFF. CDR3 coding DNA: TGTGCCAGCAGTTTATCCAGGGTGAACACTGAAGCTTTCTTT.

The chain combines TRBV19 with TRBJ1-4; D ambiguous. The CDR3 sequence is 14 residues long. Trimming stripped 3 bases from V and 3 bases from J, with 8 bases between. Germline CDR1 reads LNHDA; CDR2 reads SQIVND (reference sequence). The CDR3 spells CASSMGSPNEKLFF. CDR3 coding DNA: TGTGCCAGTAGTATGGGCAGCCCTAATGAAAAACTGTTTTTT.

The chain combines TRBV29-1 with TRBJ2-1; 7 nucleotides match TRBD2. Looked up from germline, CDR1 is SQVTM and CDR2 is ANQGSEA. The CDR3 consists of 11 residues. The junction had 5 bases not matched to a gene; V was cut back by 6 bases and J by 9 bases. The CDR3 nucleotides are TGCAGCGTATTTGGGAGGGGTGAGCAGTTCTTC. It yields the protein CSVFGRGEQFF.

Notes on this clone: The sample contains more than one DNA sequence encoding this CDR3. The gene calls are TRBV6-5 and TRBJ1-6; 8 bases agree with TRBD1. Germline loops: CDR1 MNHEY, CDR2 SVGAGI. Trimming cost V 6 bases and J 13 bases; bases outside gene matches: 5. The CDR3 contains 12 residues. The CDR3 region has the DNA TGTGCCAGCAGCGACAGGGGATCCCCCCTCCACTTT. The encoded protein is CASSDRGSPLHF.

The chain joins TRBV6-1 to TRBJ2-7; 8 bases are a match to TRBD1. Germline CDR1 reads MNHNS; CDR2 reads SASEGT. The CDR3 is 16 residues long. V was clipped by 4 bases and J by 0 bases; unmatched bases: 8. CDR3 in DNA: TGTGCCAGCAGTGCGATACAGGGGGATGGCTCCTACGAGCAGTACTTC. Protein: CASSAIQGDGSYEQYF.

This chain uses TRBV2 with TRBJ1-5; possibly TRBD1 for D (5 bases). CDR1 SNHLY and CDR2 FYNNEI come from the germline V gene. The V end lost 1 base, the J end lost 7 bases, and 11 bases lay between the germline ends. The CDR3 is 14 amino acids. The chain's CDR3 is CASSEGGGWQPQHF. The CDR3 DNA sequence: TGTGCCAGCAGTGAAGGCGGGGGTTGGCAGCCCCAGCATTTT.

The chain has TRBV9 and TRBJ2-3; D gene unclear. This CDR3 contains 13 residues. Trimming removed 7 bases from V and 0 bases from J, with 9 bases in between. CDR1 and CDR2 from the germline V gene are SGDLS and YYNGEE. The CDR3 loop is CASQSRSTDTQYF. CDR3 DNA sequence: TGTGCCAGCCAGTCGAGGAGCACAGATACGCAGTATTTT.

The genes are TRBV2 and TRBJ2-7; 7 positions match TRBD1. CDR1 and CDR2 from the germline V gene are SNHLY and FYNNEI. With V trimmed by 6 bases and J by 4 bases, 6 bases remained unmatched. The CDR3 spans 13 residues. The CDR3 bases are TGTGCCAGCAGGGGGACAGCACTTTACGAGCAGTACTTC. Translating it yields CASRGTALYEQYF.